Following are 20 T cell receptor beta chains from one sample sequenced in a study of Tregs in tolerant kidney transplant recipients. FACS sorting followed a roughly 6-day coculture of CFSE-labeled recipient PBMCs with irradiated graft donor PBMCs. No cognate antigen is known for these TCRs. Only in-frame clones appear in the TCRdb table, and some are missing; sequencing was by immunoSEQ multiplex PCR. The table shows 15,000 or so clones, with around 53% occurring only once. The sample in question was CD4+ T cells from blood cultured with allogeneic cells, obtained before the transplant. The receptor source for this set is a human patient who received a combined kidney and bone marrow transplant.

This chain joins TRBV18 and TRBJ1-3, with TRBD1 as a possible D gene (6 bases). The CDR3 consists of 17 residues. Germline CDR1 is KGHSH and CDR2 is LQKENI. With 3 bases removed from V and 0 bases from J, the gap between germline ends came to 15 bases. The CDR3 loop reads CASSPFLQGSSGNTIYF. In DNA, the CDR3 is TGTGCCAGCTCACCCTTCCTACAGGGCTCCTCTGGAAACACCATATATTTT.

The genes are TRBV6-1 and TRBJ2-3; 8 nucleotides line up with TRBD2. V was clipped by 3 bases and J by 5 bases; unmatched bases: 10. The CDR3 is made up of 16 amino acids. Germline V gene data show CDR1 as MNHNS and CDR2 as SASEGT. The CDR3 bases are TGTGCCAGCAGTGACGGGGGGGTTGGCGGCGGAGATACGCAGTATTTT. This encodes CASSDGGVGGGDTQYF.

The rearrangement links TRBV2 to TRBJ2-1; the D is unclear. Germline V CDR1 and CDR2: SNHLY, FYNNEI. V lost 3 bases, J lost 4 bases, and 4 bases lay in between. The CDR3 is 12 residues long. The CDR3: CASSDTYNEQFF. The CDR3 coding sequence is TGTGCCAGCAGTGACACATACAATGAGCAGTTCTTC.

V and J are TRBV9 and TRBJ2-1, with D uncertain. Trimming shortened V by 0 bases and J by 7 bases, and 14 bases separated the two germline ends. This CDR3 is 15 amino acids long. Germline assignment: CDR1 SGDLS and CDR2 YYNGEE. As DNA, the CDR3 is TGTGCCAGCAGCGTAGAAGTCCGCCGGCGGAATGAGCAGTTCTTC. Translated: CASSVEVRRRNEQFF.

The chain links TRBV4-1 to TRBJ1-2, with 7 bases lining up with TRBD1. The CDR3 consists of 16 residues. CDR1 MGHRA and CDR2 YSYEKL come from the germline V gene. Unmatched junction bases numbered 10, after V lost 2 bases and J lost 4 bases. The CDR3 reads CASSQPHRGRVYGYTF. CDR3 nucleotide sequence: TGCGCCAGCAGCCAACCTCACAGGGGTCGGGTCTATGGCTACACCTTC.

By frequency in the sample, this clone is medium-sized (0.01 to 0.1%). This chain connects TRBV2 to TRBJ1-1; no clear D. The CDR3 length is 12 residues. With 9 bases removed from V and 3 bases from J, the gap between germline ends came to 11 bases. Germline V gene lookup returns CDR1 SNHLY and CDR2 FYNNEI. The CDR3 coding sequence is TGTGCCAGTCATCAGGCTGACACTGAAGCTTTCTTT. Its protein product is CASHQADTEAFF.

This clone was counted a few times. The rearrangement uses TRBV7-3 and TRBJ2-7; perhaps TRBD1 as D (6 bases). This CDR3 has 14 residues. Germline values: CDR1 SGHTA, CDR2 FQGTGA. V was pared by 3 bases and J by 3 bases, with 12 bases between. The DNA of the CDR3 is TGTGCCAGCAGCTTCACTCGAGGGGGCTACGAGCAGTACTTC. This gives the protein CASSFTRGGYEQYF.

The rearrangement uses TRBV6-5 and TRBJ2-7; D possibly corresponds to TRBD2 (5 bases). Germline V gene data show CDR1 as MNHEY and CDR2 as SVGAGI. The germline V and J ends were trimmed by 6 bases and 3 bases, with 12 bases remaining between them. The CDR3 sequence is 13 residues long. CDR3 nucleotides: TGTGCCAGCAGCCTTCCAGGAGGCTACGAGCAGTACTTC. Its translation is CASSLPGGYEQYF.

This clone was observed a handful of times. The chain joins TRBV9 to TRBJ1-2, with 11 bases fitting TRBD1. V lost 4 bases to trimming and J lost 5 bases; unmatched junction nucleotides: 16. CDR1 is SGDLS, CDR2 YYNGEE, per germline. This CDR3 region has 18 residues. For the CDR3, the DNA is TGTGCCAGCAGCCGAAGGACAGGGGGCAAAGGGGTAACATATGGCTACACCTTC. It translates to CASSRRTGGKGVTYGYTF.

The chain combines TRBV7-2 with TRBJ2-5, with a possible D match to TRBD2 (6 bases). The CDR3 has 14 residues. The V end was cut by 1 base, the J end by 5 bases, with 11 bases between. Germline V gene lookup returns CDR1 SGHTA and CDR2 FQGNSA. In nucleotides, the CDR3 is TGTGCCAGCAGCTTAGGACTAGATGCGGAGACCCAGTACTTC. Residues: CASSLGLDAETQYF.

This clone was detected only once. This sequence joins TRBV25-1 and TRBJ1-1; tentative D call: TRBD1 (5 bases). Germline CDR1 reads MGHDK; CDR2 reads SYGVNS. Trimming took 6 bases from V and 0 from J, leaving 17 bases between them. The CDR3 runs 16 residues. The CDR3 DNA follows: TGTGCCAGCAGCCCAGGGTTGGGGAACTTGAACACTGAAGCTTTCTTT. Translating it yields CASSPGLGNLNTEAFF.

This clone is classed as medium-sized (0.01 to 0.1%). V is TRBV18 and J is TRBJ1-3; D may be TRBD1 (5 bases). The germline CDR1 and CDR2 sequences are KGHSH and LQKENI. The V and J ends lost 3 bases and 4 bases respectively, with 10 bases between them. The CDR3 is 14 amino acids. The CDR3 DNA follows: TGTGCCAGCTCACCGCAGGGAACAGGAAACACCATATATTTT. Its protein product is CASSPQGTGNTIYF.

The rearrangement links TRBV12-5 to TRBJ2-1; D remains unclear. Between the trimmed V and J ends, which lost 0 bases and 5 bases, there was a span of 5 bases. In germline, CDR1 is LGHNT, CDR2 FRNRAP. The CDR3 has 13 residues. The DNA for the CDR3 is TGTGCTAGTGGTTTGGTAGCCAACAATGAGCAGTTCTTC. It yields the protein CASGLVANNEQFF.

This clone was seen only a few times. V usage is TRBV11-3 and J usage is TRBJ1-1, with 7 nucleotides matching TRBD1. This CDR3 has 15 amino acids. Trimming removed 0 bases from V and 7 bases from J; junction bases left unmatched: 8. From germline, CDR1 is SGHNT and CDR2 YENEEA. The CDR3 here is CASSLEGRGWYEAFF. The CDR3 coding sequence is TGTGCCAGCAGCTTAGAAGGCAGGGGGTGGTATGAAGCTTTCTTT.

This clone showed up just a few times. The chain links TRBV6-6 to TRBJ2-2, with D unresolved. The CDR3 runs 14 residues. Germline CDR1 and CDR2: MNHNY and SVGAGI (reference sequence). V lost 6 bases and J lost 5, with 13 bases in between. The CDR3 bases are TGTGCCAGCAGACGAACGTATAGTACCGGGGAGCTGTTTTTT. It is translated as CASRRTYSTGELFF.

The V gene is TRBV7-2, the J gene TRBJ2-2, with D unclear. From germline, CDR1 is SGHTA and CDR2 FQGNSA. The CDR3 runs to 14 residues. Trimming cost V 4 bases and J 7 bases, with 13 bases left between them. The CDR3 DNA is TGTGCCAGCAGCTACGGTCGCCGAGGCGGGGAGCTGTTTTTT. Its translation is CASSYGRRGGELFF.

The chain couples TRBV7-2 to TRBJ2-3; D gene ambiguous. Germline CDR1 SGHTA, CDR2 FQGNSA. The CDR3 is made up of 15 amino acids. V was trimmed by 3 bases and J by 1 base, leaving 11 bases between them. The CDR3 DNA reads as TGTGCCAGCAGCTTTTTACACCGGGGCACAGATACGCAGTATTTT. It specifies CASSFLHRGTDTQYF.

The gene calls are TRBV11-1 and TRBJ2-1, with D possibly TRBD2 on 5 matching bases. V was pared by 3 bases and J by 5 bases, with 11 bases between. CDR1 is SGHAT and CDR2 is FQDESV in the germline V gene (reference sequence). The length of the CDR3 is 14 residues. The CDR3 nucleotides are TGTGCCAGCAGCTTGGAAGGGAGTCACAATGAGCAGTTCTTC. Amino acid sequence: CASSLEGSHNEQFF. Variable domain in full (rest from reference TRBV11-1 and TRBJ2-1): EAEVAQSPRYKITEKSQAVAFWCDPISGHATLYWYRQILGQGPELLVQFQDESVVDDSQLPKDRFSAERLKGVDSTLKIQPAELGDSAMYLCASSLEGSHNEQFFGPGTRLTVL.

V is TRBV7-9 and J is TRBJ2-1; 10 bases map to TRBD2. Germline V lookup: CDR1 SEHNR, CDR2 FQNEAQ (reference sequence). The ends lost 2 bases at V and 7 bases at J; junction bases unmatched: 8. The CDR3 has 16 residues. DNA of the CDR3: TGTGCCAGCAGCTTAAGGGCAGCGGGAGGGCCGAATGAGCAGTTCTTC. Protein sequence: CASSLRAAGGPNEQFF. Together with reference TRBV7-9 and TRBJ2-1, the CDR3 gives the full variable domain: DTGVSQNPRHKITKRGQNVTFRCDPISEHNRLYWYRQTLGQGPEFLTYFQNEAQLEKSRLLSDRFSAERPKGSFSTLEIQRTEQGDSAMYLCASSLRAAGGPNEQFFGPGTRLTVL.

The table lists this clone with a few counts. The chain's CDR3 is CASSLDRGFTWEQYF. CDR3 DNA sequence: TGTGCCAGCAGCTTGGACAGGGGGTTTACGTGGGAGCAGTACTTC. This chain connects TRBV5-5 to TRBJ2-7, with 8 bases aligning to TRBD1. The CDR3 has 15 residues. The V gene end was trimmed by 0 bases and the J gene end by 7 bases; junction bases not matched to a gene: 9. Germline CDR1 SGHKS, CDR2 YYEKEE (reference sequence). The full variable domain, with the rest looked up from reference TRBV5-5 and TRBJ2-7, is DAGVTQSPTHLIKTRGQQVTLRCSPISGHKSVSWYQQVLGQGPQFIFQYYEKEERGRGNFPDRFSARQFPNYSSELNVNALLLGDSALYLCASSLDRGFTWEQYFGPGTRLTVT.